Each of the 13 T cell receptor beta chains below was sequenced from the same sample in a study of T cells in Graves' hyperthyroidism and ophthalmopathy. Amplified regions were TCR beta CDR3 sequences from RNA transcripts. TCR CDR3 regions were first amplified by RT-PCR with HTBI primers. One entry per CDR3 protein, called by TCRdb with MiXCR from the multiplex PCR reads. The table shows about 590,000 distinct CDR3 sequences, with 15% to 18% occurring only once. Sequencing input: blood. Receptors originate from a woman aged 25 to 45 with Graves' hyperthyroidism.

Many counts were recorded for this clonotype. The V call is TRBV5-1, the J call TRBJ2-7; TRBD2 is a possible D gene (6 bases). This CDR3 has 15 amino acids. Trimming cost V 5 bases and J 3 bases, with 18 bases left between them. Germline V gene lookup returns CDR1 SGHRS and CDR2 YFSETQ. CDR3 DNA: TGCGCCAGCAGTCAAGCCGGGGGTCAGGGCTACGAGCAGTACTTC. It encodes CASSQAGGQGYEQYF.

Ten or more counts support this clonotype. This chain links TRBV28 with TRBJ1-5; weak D call: TRBD1 (6 bases). V lost 6 bases to trimming and J lost 7 bases, with 10 bases between them. The CDR3 runs 12 residues. CDR1 and CDR2 from the germline V gene are MDHEN and SYDVKM. The CDR3 region is CASRPGVQPQHF. As DNA, the CDR3 is TGTGCCAGCAGGCCAGGGGTACAGCCCCAGCATTTT.

The DNA of the CDR3 is TGCAGTGCTAGGGTCTTAGGGTATATGAACACTGAAGCTTTCTTT. Protein product: CSARVLGYMNTEAFF. The J gene is TRBJ1-1, the V gene TRBV20-1; D unclear. Between the trimmed V and J ends, which lost 3 bases and 0 bases, there was a span of 14 bases. The germline CDR1 and CDR2 sequences are DFQATT and SNEGSKA (reference sequence). CDR3 length equals 15 residues.

This clonotype was picked up many times. The V and J genes are TRBV28 and TRBJ1-1; the D is unclear. This CDR3 has 16 amino acids. V lost 10 bases and J 1 base, leaving 22 bases between the germline ends. CDR1 is MDHEN and CDR2 is SYDVKM in the germline V gene. The CDR3 DNA sequence: TGTGCCACCTCCTCGTTAGGCACAAGGGCGAACACTGAAGCTTTCTTT. Its translation: CATSSLGTRANTEAFF.

This chain joins TRBV6-1 and TRBJ2-7, with 7 bases fitting TRBD1. The CDR3 is made up of 13 amino acids. Germline V CDR1 and CDR2: MNHNS, SASEGT. Losses at the gene ends were 6 bases for V and 7 bases for J; bases not matched to a gene: 9. The CDR3 sequence: CASRDRAWGEQYF. In DNA, the CDR3 is TGTGCCAGCAGAGACAGGGCGTGGGGGGAGCAGTACTTC.

V and J are TRBV3-1 and TRBJ2-7; 14 positions agree with TRBD2. Trimming removed 0 bases from V and 3 bases from J; junction bases left unmatched: 7. The germline CDR1 and CDR2 sequences are LGHDT and YNNKEL (reference sequence). The CDR3 contains 18 residues. The CDR3 here is CASSQEVRGLAGDYEQYF. The CDR3 DNA reads TGTGCCAGCAGCCAAGAGGTTCGGGGACTAGCGGGAGACTACGAGCAGTACTTC.

The sample holds many counts of this clonotype. The V gene is TRBV11-2, the J gene TRBJ2-5; possibly TRBD1 for D (5 bases). Germline assignment: CDR1 SGHAT and CDR2 FQNNGV. The CDR3 is made up of 13 amino acids. Trimming took off 3 bases at V and 1 base at J, with 6 bases between the two ends. This CDR3 is CASSFDSQETQYF. The CDR3 nucleotides read TGTGCCAGCAGCTTCGACAGCCAAGAGACCCAGTACTTC. Drawing the rest from reference TRBV11-2 and TRBJ2-5, the complete variable domain is EAGVAQSPRYKIIEKRQSVAFWCNPISGHATLYWYQQILGQGPKLLIQFQNNGVVDDSQLPKDRFSAERLKGVDSTLKIQPAKLEDSAVYLCASSFDSQETQYFGPGTRLLVL.

This clonotype was seen ten or more times. The chain is built from TRBV6-1 and TRBJ1-1; the D is unclear. Germline V gene data show CDR1 as MNHNS and CDR2 as SASEGT. Deletions cut 6 bases from V and 0 bases from J, with 5 bases between. This CDR3 has 12 residues. CDR3 protein: CASRNLNTEAFF. CDR3 DNA sequence: TGTGCCAGCAGGAATCTGAACACTGAAGCTTTCTTT.

The chain recombines TRBV7-9 with TRBJ2-2; no reliable D call. With 5 bases removed from V and 0 bases from J, the gap between germline ends came to 13 bases. Germline CDR1 and CDR2: SEHNR and FQNEAQ (reference sequence). This CDR3 region has 16 residues. CDR3 sequence (DNA): TGTGCCAGCAGCCCTCGCGAGAGCGCGAACACCGGGGAGCTGTTTTTT. It encodes CASSPRESANTGELFF. Drawing the rest from reference TRBV7-9 and TRBJ2-2, the complete variable domain is DTGVSQNPRHKITKRGQNVTFRCDPISEHNRLYWYRQTLGQGPEFLTYFQNEAQLEKSRLLSDRFSAERPKGSFSTLEIQRTEQGDSAMYLCASSPRESANTGELFFGEGSRLTVL.

Comments on this clonotype: This clone may be a read error of a much larger clone one base away. The chain combines TRBV5-5 with TRBJ2-5; either TRBD1 or TRBD2 may fit D (7 bases each). Germline CDR1 is SGHKS and CDR2 is YYEKEE (reference sequence). The V and J ends lost 2 bases and 5 bases respectively, with 16 bases between them. This CDR3 region has 15 residues. In DNA, the CDR3 is TGTGCCAGCAGCTTTGGCAGGGGGGGTAGGGAGACCCAGTACTTC. This encodes CASSFGRGGRETQYF.

This clonotype has a count of ten or more. The chain employs TRBV12-3 or TRBV12-4 and TRBJ1-5, with 8 bases aligning to TRBD1. After removal of 5 bases from V and 4 bases from J, the junction contained 4 bases not matched to a gene. The CDR3 length is 14 residues. DNA for the CDR3: TGTGCCAGCAGTCAGGGGGCCGGGAATCAGCCCCAGCATTTT. Its translation: CASSQGAGNQPQHF.

The genes are TRBV9 and TRBJ2-1; D not certain. V lost 7 bases, J lost 5 bases, and 13 bases lay in between. This CDR3 comprises 13 residues. The V gene's germline CDR1 is SGDLS and CDR2 YYNGEE. The CDR3 sequence is CASGLSPNNEQFF. DNA for the CDR3: TGTGCCAGCGGATTATCACCAAACAATGAGCAGTTCTTC.

The V and J genes are TRBV7-9 and TRBJ1-1; D may be TRBD1 (5 bases). V dropped 5 bases and J dropped 5 bases, with 12 bases sitting between them. The CDR3 runs 13 residues. Germline values: CDR1 SEHNR, CDR2 FQNEAQ (reference sequence). The CDR3 sequence: CASSPSQGTEAFF. CDR3 in DNA: TGTGCCAGCAGCCCCTCCCAGGGAACTGAAGCTTTCTTT.